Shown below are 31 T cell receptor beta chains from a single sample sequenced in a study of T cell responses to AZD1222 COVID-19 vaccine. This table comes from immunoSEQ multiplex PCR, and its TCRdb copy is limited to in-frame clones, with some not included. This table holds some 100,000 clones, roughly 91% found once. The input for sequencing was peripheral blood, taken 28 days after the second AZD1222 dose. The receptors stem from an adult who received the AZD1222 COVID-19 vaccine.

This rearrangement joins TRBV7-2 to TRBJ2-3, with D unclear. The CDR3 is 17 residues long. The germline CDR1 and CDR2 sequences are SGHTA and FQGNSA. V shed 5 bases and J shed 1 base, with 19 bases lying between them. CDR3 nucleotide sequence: TGTGCCAGCAGCATAGATTCGAGGCATCGGGGCACAGATACGCAGTATTTT. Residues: CASSIDSRHRGTDTQYF.

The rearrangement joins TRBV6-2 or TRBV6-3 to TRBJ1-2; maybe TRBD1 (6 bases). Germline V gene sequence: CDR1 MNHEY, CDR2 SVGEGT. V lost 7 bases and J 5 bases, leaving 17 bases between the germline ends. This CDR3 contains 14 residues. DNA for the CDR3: TGTGCCAGCAACCCGTCGGGGGGCGGTTATGGCTACACCTTC. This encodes CASNPSGGGYGYTF.

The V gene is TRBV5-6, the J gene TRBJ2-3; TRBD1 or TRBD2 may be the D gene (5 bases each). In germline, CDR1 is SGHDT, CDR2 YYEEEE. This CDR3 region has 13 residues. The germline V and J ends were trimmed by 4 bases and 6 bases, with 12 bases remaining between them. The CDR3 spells CASSLTRGDTQYF. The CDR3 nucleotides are TGTGCCAGCAGCCTCACTAGGGGCGATACGCAGTATTTT. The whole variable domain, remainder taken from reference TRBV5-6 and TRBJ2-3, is DAGVTQSPTHLIKTRGQQVTLRCSPKSGHDTVSWYQQALGQGPQFIFQYYEEEERQRGNFPDRFSGHQFPNYSSELNVNALLLGDSALYLCASSLTRGDTQYFGPGTRLTVL.

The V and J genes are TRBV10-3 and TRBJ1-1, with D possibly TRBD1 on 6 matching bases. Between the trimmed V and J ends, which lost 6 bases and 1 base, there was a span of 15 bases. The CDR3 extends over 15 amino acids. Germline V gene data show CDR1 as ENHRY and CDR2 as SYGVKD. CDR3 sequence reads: CAISESRDTNTEAFF. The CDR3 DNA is TGTGCCATCAGCGAAAGCCGGGACACGAACACTGAAGCTTTCTTT.

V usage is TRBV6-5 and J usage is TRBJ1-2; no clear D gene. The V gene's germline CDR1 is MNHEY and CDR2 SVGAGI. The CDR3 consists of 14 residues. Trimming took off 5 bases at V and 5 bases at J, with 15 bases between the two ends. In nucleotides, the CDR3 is TGTGCCAGCAGTCCGCGGGCCGAGGCTTATGGCTACACCTTC. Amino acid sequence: CASSPRAEAYGYTF.

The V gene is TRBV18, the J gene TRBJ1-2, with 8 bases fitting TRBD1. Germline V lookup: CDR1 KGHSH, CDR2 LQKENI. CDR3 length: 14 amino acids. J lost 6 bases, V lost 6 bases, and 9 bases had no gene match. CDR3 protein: CASSPAGQGHGYTF. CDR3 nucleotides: TGTGCCAGCTCCCCTGCCGGACAGGGCCATGGCTACACCTTC.

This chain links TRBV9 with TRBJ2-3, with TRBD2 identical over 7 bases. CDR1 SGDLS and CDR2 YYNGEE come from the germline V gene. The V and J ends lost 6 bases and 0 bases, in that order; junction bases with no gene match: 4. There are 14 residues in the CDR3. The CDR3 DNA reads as TGTGCCAGCACCGGGGGGTTTAGCACAGATACGCAGTATTTT. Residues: CASTGGFSTDTQYF.

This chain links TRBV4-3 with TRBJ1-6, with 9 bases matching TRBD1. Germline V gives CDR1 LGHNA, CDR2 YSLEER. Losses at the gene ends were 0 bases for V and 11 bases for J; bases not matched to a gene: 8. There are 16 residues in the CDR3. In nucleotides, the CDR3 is TGCGCCAGCAGCCAAGAGTCGGGACAGGGCGGCGCACCCCTCCACTTT. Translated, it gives CASSQESGQGGAPLHF.

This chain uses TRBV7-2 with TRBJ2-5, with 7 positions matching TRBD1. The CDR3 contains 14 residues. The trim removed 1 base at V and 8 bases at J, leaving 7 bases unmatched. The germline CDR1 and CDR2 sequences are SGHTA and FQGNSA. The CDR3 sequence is CASSLGQGRSTQYF. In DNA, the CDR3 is TGTGCCAGCAGCTTAGGACAGGGCCGGAGCACCCAGTACTTC.

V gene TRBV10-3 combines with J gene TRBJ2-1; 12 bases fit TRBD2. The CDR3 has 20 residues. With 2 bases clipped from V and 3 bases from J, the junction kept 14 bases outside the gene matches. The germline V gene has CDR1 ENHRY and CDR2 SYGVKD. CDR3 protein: CAISEVKASGRAFLYNEQFF. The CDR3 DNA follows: TGTGCCATCAGTGAGGTTAAGGCTAGCGGGAGGGCCTTTCTCTACAATGAGCAGTTCTTC.

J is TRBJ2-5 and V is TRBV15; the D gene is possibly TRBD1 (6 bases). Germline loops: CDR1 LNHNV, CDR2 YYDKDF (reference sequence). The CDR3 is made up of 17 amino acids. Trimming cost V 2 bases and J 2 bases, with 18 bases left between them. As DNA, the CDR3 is TGTGCCACCAGCAGACCGAACAGGGTCCCCTCTCAAGAGACCCAGTACTTC. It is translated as CATSRPNRVPSQETQYF.

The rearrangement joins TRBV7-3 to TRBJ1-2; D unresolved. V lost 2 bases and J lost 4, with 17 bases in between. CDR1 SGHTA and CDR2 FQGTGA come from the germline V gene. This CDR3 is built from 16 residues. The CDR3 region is CASSLDNVGMGYGYTF. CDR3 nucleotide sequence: TGTGCCAGCAGCTTAGACAACGTGGGCATGGGCTATGGCTACACCTTC.

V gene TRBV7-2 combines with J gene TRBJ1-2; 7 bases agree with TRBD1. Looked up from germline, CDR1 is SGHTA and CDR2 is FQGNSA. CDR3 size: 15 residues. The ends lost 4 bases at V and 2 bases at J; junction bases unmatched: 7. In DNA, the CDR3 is TGTGCCAGCAGCTACACAACAGGGGAGAACTATGGCTACACCTTC. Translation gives CASSYTTGENYGYTF.

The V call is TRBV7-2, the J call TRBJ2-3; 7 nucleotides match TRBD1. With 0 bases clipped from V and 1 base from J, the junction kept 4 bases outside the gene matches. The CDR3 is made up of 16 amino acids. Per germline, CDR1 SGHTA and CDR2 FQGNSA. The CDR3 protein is CASSLALRGRTDTQYF. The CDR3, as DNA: TGTGCCAGCAGCTTAGCGCTGAGGGGGCGCACAGATACGCAGTATTTT.

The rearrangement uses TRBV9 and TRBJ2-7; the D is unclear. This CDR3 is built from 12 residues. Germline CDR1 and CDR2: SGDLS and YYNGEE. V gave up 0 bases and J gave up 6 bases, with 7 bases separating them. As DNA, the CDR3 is TGTGCCAGCAGCGTAGGTAACGGCGAGCAGTACTTC. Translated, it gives CASSVGNGEQYF.

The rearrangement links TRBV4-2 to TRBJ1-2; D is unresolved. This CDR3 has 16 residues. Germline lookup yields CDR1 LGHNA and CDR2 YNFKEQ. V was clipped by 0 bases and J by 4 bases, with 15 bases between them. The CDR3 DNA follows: TGTGCCAGCAGCCAAGAGTCCGCAGACCCGGGCTATGGCTACACCTTC. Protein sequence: CASSQESADPGYGYTF.

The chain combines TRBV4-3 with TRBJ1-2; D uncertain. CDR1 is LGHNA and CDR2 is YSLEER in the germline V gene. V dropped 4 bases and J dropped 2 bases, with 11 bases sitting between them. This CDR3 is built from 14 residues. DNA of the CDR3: TGCGCCAGCAGCCCCCAGCGCAGGAACTATGGCTACACCTTC. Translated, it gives CASSPQRRNYGYTF.

The CDR3 DNA is TGTGCCAGCAGTGGCCCGTGGAACACTGAAGCTTTCTTT. Residues: CASSGPWNTEAFF. The chain links TRBV25-1 to TRBJ1-1; D gene ambiguous. The V and J ends lost 4 bases and 1 base respectively, with 7 bases between them. This CDR3 is 13 amino acids long. CDR1 and CDR2 (germline): MGHDK, SYGVNS.

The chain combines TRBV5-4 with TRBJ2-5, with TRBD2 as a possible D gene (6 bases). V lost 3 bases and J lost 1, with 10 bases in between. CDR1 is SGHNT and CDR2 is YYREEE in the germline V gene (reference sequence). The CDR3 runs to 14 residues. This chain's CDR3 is CASSSEGLQETQYF. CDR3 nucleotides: TGTGCCAGCAGCTCCGAGGGACTCCAAGAGACCCAGTACTTC. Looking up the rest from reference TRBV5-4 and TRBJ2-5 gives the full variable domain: ETGVTQSPTHLIKTRGQQVTLRCSSQSGHNTVSWYQQALGQGPQFIFQYYREEENGRGNFPPRFSGLQFPNYSSELNVNALELDDSALYLCASSSEGLQETQYFGPGTRLLVL.

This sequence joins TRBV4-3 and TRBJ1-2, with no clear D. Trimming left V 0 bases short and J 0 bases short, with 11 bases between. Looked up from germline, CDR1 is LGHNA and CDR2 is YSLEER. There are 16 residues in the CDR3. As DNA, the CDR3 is TGCGCCAGCAGCCAAGATTCTCAGGCCGCTAACTATGGCTACACCTTC. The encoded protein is CASSQDSQAANYGYTF.

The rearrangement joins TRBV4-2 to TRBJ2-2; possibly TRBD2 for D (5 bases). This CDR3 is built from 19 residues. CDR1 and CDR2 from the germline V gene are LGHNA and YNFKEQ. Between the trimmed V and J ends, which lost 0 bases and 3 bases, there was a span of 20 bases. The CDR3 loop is CASSQELASSAIYTGELFF. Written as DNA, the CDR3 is TGTGCCAGCAGCCAAGAGTTGGCTAGCTCGGCAATATACACCGGGGAGCTGTTTTTT.

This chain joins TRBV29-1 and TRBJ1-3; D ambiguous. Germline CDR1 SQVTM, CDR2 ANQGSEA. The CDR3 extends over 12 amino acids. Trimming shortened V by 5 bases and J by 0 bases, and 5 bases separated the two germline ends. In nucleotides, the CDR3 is TGCAGCGTTACCGGCTCTGGAAACACCATATATTTT. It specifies CSVTGSGNTIYF.

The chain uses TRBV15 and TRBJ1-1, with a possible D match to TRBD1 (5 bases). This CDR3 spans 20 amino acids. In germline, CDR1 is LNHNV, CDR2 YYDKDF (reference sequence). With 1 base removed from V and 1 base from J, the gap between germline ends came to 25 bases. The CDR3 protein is CATSRVPPVGGFRKNTEAFF. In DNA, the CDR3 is TGTGCCACCAGCAGAGTTCCCCCCGTCGGGGGGTTCCGAAAGAACACTGAAGCTTTCTTT.

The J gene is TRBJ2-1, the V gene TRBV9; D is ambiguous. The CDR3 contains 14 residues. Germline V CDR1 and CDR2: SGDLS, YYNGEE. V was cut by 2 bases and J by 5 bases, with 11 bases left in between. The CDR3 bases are TGTGCCAGCAGCGTTTCTCCGAAACACAATGAGCAGTTCTTC. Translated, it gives CASSVSPKHNEQFF.

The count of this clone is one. The CDR3 DNA is TGTGCCAGCAGTTCGGGGCCGGGGGCCCAGCATTTT. Its protein product is CASSSGPGAQHF. The rearrangement uses TRBV27 and TRBJ1-5, with a weak D call TRBD1 (5 bases). Trimming removed 4 bases from V and 11 bases from J, with 12 bases in between. From germline, CDR1 is MNHEY and CDR2 SMNVEV (reference sequence). This CDR3 has 12 residues.

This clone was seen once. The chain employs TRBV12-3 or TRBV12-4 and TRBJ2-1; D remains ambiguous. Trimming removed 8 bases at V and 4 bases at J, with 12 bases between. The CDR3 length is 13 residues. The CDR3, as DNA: TGTGCCAGCTTACATAACCGATACAATGAGCAGTTCTTC. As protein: CASLHNRYNEQFF.

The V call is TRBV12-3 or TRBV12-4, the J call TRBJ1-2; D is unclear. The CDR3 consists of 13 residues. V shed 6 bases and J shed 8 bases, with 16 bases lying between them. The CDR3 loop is CASSPRPSSGYTF. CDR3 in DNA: TGTGCCAGCAGCCCTCGGCCGTCGAGCGGCTACACCTTC.

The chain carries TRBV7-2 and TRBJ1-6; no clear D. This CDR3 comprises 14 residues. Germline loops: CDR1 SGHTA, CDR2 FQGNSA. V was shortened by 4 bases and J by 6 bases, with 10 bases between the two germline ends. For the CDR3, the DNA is TGTGCCAGCAGCTCCATGGTAGCTAATTCACCCCTCCACTTT. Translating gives CASSSMVANSPLHF. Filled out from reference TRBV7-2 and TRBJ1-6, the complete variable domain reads GAGVSQSPSNKVTEKGKDVELRCDPISGHTALYWYRQSLGQGLEFLIYFQGNSAPDKSGLPSDRFSAERTGGSVSTLTIQRTQQEDSAVYLCASSSMVANSPLHFGNGTRLTVT.

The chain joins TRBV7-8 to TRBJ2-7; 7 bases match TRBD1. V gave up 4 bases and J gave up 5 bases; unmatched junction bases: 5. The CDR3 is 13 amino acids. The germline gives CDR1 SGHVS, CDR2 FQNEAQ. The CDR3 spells CASSSGTADEQYF. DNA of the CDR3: TGTGCCAGCAGCTCCGGGACAGCAGACGAGCAGTACTTC.

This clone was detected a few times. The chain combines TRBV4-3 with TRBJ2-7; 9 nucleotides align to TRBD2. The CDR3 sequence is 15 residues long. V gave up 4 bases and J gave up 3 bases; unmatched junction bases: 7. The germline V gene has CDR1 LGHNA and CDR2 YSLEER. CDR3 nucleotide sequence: TGCGCCAGCAGCCTGAGACTAGCGGTGATCTACGAGCAGTACTTC. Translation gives CASSLRLAVIYEQYF.

CDR3 sequence reads: CASSPSATNEKLFF. CDR3 coding DNA: TGTGCCAGCTCACCAAGTGCAACTAATGAAAAACTGTTTTTT. V and J are TRBV18 and TRBJ1-4; D unclear. Deletions cut 2 bases from V and 0 bases from J, with 4 bases between. The CDR3 contains 14 residues. From germline, CDR1 is KGHSH and CDR2 LQKENI.